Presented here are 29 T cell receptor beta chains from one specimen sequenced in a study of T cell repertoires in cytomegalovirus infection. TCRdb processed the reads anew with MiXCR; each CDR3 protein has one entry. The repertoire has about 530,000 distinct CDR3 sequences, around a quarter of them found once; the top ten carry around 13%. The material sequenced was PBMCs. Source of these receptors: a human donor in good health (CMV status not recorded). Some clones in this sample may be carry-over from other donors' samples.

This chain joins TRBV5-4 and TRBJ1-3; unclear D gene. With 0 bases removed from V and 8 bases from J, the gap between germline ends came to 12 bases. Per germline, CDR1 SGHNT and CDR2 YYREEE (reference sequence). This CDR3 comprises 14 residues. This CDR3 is CASSLEPADDTIYF. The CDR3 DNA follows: TGTGCCAGCAGCTTGGAGCCAGCGGACGACACCATATATTTT.

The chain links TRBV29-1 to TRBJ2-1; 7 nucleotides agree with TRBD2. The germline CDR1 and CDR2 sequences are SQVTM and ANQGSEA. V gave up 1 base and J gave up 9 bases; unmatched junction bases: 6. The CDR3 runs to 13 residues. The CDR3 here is CSVEVRGRAEQFF. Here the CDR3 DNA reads TGCAGCGTTGAAGTCCGGGGGAGGGCTGAGCAGTTCTTC.

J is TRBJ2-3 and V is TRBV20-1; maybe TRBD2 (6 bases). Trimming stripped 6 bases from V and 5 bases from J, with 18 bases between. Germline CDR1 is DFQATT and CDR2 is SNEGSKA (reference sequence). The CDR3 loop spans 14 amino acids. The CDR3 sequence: CSAPGWRRGDTQYF. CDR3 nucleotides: TGCAGTGCGCCGGGGTGGCGGAGGGGAGATACGCAGTATTTT.

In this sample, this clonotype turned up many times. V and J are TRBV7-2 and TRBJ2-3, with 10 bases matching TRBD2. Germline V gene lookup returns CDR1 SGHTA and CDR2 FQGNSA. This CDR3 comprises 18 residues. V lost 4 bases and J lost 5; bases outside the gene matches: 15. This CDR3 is CASSSWGSSGRARDTQYF. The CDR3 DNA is TGTGCCAGCAGCTCGTGGGGGTCCAGCGGGAGGGCCAGAGATACGCAGTATTTT.

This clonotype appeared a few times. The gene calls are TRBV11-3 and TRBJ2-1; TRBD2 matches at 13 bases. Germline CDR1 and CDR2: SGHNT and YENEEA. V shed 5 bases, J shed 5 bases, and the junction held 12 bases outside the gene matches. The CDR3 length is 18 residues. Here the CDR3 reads CASSTRTSGSYLHNEQFF. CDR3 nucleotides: TGTGCCAGCAGCACCCGGACTAGCGGGAGTTACTTGCACAATGAGCAGTTCTTC. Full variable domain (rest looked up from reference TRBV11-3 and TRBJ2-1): EAGVVQSPRYKIIEKKQPVAFWCNPISGHNTLYWYLQNLGQGPELLIRYENEEAVDDSQLPKDRFSAERLKGVDSTLKIQPAELGDSAVYLCASSTRTSGSYLHNEQFFGPGTRLTVL.

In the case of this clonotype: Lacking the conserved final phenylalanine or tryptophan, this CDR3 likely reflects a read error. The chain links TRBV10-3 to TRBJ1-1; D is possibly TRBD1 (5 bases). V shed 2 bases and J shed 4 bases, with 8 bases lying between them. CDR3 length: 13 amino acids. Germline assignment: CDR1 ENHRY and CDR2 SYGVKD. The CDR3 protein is CAISEVGGTEAFS. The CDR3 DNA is TGTGCCATCAGTGAGGTTGGGGGCACTGAAGCTTTCTCT.

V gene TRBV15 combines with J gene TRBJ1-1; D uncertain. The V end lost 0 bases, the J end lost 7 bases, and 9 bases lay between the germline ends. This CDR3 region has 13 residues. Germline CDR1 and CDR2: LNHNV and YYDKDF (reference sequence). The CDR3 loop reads CATSREVISEAFF. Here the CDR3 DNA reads TGTGCCACCAGCAGAGAGGTTATTAGTGAAGCTTTCTTT.

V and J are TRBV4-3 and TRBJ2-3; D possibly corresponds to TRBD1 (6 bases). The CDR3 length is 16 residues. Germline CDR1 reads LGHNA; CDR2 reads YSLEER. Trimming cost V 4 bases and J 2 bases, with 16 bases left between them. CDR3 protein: CASSLNRDTNTDTQYF. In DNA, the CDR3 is TGCGCCAGCAGCCTCAACCGGGACACCAACACAGATACGCAGTATTTT.

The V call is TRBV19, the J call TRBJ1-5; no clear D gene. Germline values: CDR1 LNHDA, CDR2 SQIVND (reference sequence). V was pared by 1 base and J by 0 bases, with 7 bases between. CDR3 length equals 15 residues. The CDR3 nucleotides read TGTGCCAGTAGTATAGGCAAGTATAGCAATCAGCCCCAGCATTTT. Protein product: CASSIGKYSNQPQHF. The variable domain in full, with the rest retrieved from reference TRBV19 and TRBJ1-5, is DGGITQSPKYLFRKEGQNVTLSCEQNLNHDAMYWYRQDPGQGLRLIYYSQIVNDFQKGDIAEGYSVSREKKESFPLTVTSAQKNPTAFYLCASSIGKYSNQPQHFGDGTRLSIL.

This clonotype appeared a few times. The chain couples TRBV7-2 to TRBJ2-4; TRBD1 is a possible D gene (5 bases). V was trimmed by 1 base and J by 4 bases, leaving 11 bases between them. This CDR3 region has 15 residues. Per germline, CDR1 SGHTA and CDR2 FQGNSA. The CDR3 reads CASSLGGLTKNIQYF. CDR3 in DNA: TGTGCCAGCAGCTTAGGGGGCCTTACTAAAAACATTCAGTACTTC.

The CDR3, as DNA: TGTGCCAGCAGTCCCTTGAAGGGAAGGATTAATGAAAAACTGTTTTTT. This sequence encodes CASSPLKGRINEKLFF. This chain links TRBV28 with TRBJ1-4; D is unclear. Germline assignment: CDR1 MDHEN and CDR2 SYDVKM. The CDR3 covers 16 residues. V was shortened by 5 bases and J by 4 bases, with 17 bases between the two germline ends.

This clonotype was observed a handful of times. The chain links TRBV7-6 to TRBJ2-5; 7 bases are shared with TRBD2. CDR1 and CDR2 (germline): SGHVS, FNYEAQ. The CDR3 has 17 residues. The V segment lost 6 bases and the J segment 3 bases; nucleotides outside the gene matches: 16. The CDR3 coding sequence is TGTGCCAGCAGGGTGGCCTCTAGCGGTCCTCGGGAAGAGACCCAGTACTTC. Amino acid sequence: CASRVASSGPREETQYF.

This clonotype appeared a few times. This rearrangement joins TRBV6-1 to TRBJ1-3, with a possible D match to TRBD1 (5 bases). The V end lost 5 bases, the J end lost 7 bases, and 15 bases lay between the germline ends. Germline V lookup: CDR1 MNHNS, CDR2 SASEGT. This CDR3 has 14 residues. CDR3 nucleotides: TGTGCCAGCAGTACTGGGACCGCCAAGAACACCATATATTTT. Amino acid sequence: CASSTGTAKNTIYF.

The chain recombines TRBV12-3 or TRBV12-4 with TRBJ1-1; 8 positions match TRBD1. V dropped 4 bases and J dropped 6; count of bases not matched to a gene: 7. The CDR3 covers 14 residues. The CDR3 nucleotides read TGTGCCAGCAGTTACCAGGGGGCGCTGGCTGAAGCTTTCTTT. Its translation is CASSYQGALAEAFF.

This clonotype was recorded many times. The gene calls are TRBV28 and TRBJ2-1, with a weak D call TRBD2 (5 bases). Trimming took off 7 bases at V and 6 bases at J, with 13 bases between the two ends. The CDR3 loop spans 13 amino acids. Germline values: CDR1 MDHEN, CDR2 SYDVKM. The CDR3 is CASTSGFSNEQFF. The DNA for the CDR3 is TGTGCCAGCACCAGCGGTTTCAGCAATGAGCAGTTCTTC. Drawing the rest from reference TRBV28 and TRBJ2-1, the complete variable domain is DVKVTQSSRYLVKRTGEKVFLECVQDMDHENMFWYRQDPGLGLRLIYFSYDVKMKEKGDIPEGYSVSREKKERFSLILESASTNQTSMYLCASTSGFSNEQFFGPGTRLTVL.

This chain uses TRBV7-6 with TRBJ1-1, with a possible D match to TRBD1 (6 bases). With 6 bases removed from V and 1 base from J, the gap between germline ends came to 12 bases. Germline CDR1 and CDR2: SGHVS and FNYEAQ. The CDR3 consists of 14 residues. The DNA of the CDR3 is TGTGCCAGCAGACCCCCAGGGGCGAACACTGAAGCTTTCTTT. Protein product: CASRPPGANTEAFF.

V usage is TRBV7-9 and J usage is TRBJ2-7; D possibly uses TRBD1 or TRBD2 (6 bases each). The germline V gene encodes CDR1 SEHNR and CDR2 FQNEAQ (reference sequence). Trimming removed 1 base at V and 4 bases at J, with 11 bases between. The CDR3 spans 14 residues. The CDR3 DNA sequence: TGTGCCAGCAGCTTAGGGAGGGGGTTGTACGAGCAGTACGTC. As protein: CASSLGRGLYEQYV.

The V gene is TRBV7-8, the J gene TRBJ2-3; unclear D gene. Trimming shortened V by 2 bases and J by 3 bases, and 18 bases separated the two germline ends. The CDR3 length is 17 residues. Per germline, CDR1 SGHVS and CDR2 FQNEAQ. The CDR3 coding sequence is TGTGCCAGCAGCTTAAATCCACCACCAATGAAAACAGATACGCAGTATTTT. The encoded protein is CASSLNPPPMKTDTQYF.

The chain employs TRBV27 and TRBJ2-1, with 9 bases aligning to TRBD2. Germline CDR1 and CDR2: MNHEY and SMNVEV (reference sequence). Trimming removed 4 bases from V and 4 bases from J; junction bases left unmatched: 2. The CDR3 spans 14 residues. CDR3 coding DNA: TGTGCCAGCAGTTCTAGCGGGGTTTACAATGAGCAGTTCTTC. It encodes CASSSSGVYNEQFF.

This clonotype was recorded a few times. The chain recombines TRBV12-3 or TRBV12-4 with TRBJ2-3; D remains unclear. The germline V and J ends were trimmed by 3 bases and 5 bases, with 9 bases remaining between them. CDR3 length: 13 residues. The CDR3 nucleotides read TGTGCCAGCAGTTTCGCCCGAGGAGATACGCAGTATTTT. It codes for CASSFARGDTQYF.

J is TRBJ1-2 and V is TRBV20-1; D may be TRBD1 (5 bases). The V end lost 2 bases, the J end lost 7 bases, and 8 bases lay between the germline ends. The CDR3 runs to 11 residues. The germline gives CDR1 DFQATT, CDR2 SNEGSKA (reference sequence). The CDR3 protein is CSARRGRGYTF. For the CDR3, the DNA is TGCAGTGCTAGAAGGGGTCGTGGCTACACCTTC.

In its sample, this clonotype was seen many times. The CDR3 DNA follows: TGTGCCAGCAGCTTAGCGTTGGCCGGCCAAGAGACCCAGTACTTC. Translated, it gives CASSLALAGQETQYF. The chain joins TRBV7-8 to TRBJ2-5; unclear D gene. Between the trimmed V and J ends, which lost 0 bases and 1 base, there was a span of 9 bases. The CDR3 extends over 15 amino acids. In germline, CDR1 is SGHVS, CDR2 FQNEAQ.

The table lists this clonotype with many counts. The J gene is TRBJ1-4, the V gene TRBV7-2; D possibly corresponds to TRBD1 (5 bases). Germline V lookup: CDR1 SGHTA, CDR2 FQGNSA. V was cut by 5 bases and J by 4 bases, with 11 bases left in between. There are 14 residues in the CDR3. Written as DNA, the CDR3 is TGTGCCAGCAGCGGGGACGGCCGTAATGAAAAACTGTTTTTT. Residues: CASSGDGRNEKLFF.

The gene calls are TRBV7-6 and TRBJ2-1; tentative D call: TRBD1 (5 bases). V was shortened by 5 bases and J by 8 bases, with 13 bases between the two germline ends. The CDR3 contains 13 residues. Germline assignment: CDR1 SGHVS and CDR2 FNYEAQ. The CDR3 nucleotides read TGTGCCAGCAGCCCCGCCAGGGCATATGAGCAGTTCTTC. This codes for CASSPARAYEQFF.

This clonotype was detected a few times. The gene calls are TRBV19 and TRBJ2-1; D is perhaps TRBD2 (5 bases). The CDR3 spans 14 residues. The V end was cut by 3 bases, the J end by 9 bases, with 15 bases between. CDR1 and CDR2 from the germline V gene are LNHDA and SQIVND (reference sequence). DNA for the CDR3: TGTGCCAGTAGTATTCCCCAGGACTCGTCTGAGCAGTTCTTC. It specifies CASSIPQDSSEQFF.

The CDR3 nucleotides read TGTGCCACCAGCGCCGGACTAGCGGGAGCCGGAGAGACCCAGTACTTC. Translated, it gives CATSAGLAGAGETQYF. J is TRBJ2-5 and V is TRBV15, with 13 bases identical to TRBD2. The CDR3 runs to 16 residues. Germline values: CDR1 LNHNV, CDR2 YYDKDF (reference sequence). The V segment lost 5 bases and the J segment 4 bases; nucleotides outside the gene matches: 7.

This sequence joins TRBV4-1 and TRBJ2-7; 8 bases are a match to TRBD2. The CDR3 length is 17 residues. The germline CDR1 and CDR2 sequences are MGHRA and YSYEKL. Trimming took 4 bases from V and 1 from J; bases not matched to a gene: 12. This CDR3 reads CASSLNLLLAGSYEQYF. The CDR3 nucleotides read TGCGCCAGCAGCCTTAACTTGCTGCTAGCGGGTTCCTACGAGCAGTACTTC.

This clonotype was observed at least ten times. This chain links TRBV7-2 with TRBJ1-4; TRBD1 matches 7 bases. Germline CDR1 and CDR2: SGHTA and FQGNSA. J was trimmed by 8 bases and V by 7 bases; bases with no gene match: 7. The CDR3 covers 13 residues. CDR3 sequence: CASTQGVGEKLFF. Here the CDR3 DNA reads TGTGCCAGCACTCAGGGGGTCGGGGAAAAACTGTTTTTT.

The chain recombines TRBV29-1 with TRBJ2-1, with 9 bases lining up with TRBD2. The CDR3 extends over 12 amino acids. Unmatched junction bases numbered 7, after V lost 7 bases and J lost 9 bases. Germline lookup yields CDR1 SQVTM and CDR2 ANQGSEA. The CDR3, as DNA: TGCAGCGGCCATAGCGGGAGTAGTGAGCAGTTCTTC. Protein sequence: CSGHSGSSEQFF.